This entry lists 18 T cell receptor beta chains sequenced from one sample in a study of T cell repertoires in cytomegalovirus infection. These receptors' targets are unknown. A single record per CDR3 protein comes from TCRdb applying MiXCR to the reads. The table has around 430,000 distinct CDR3 sequences, approximately 40% seen once. The input for sequencing was cultured PBMCs, taken from culture after CMV antigen stimulation. These receptors were taken from a human donor in good health (CMV status not recorded). Some clones in this sample may be carry-over from other donors' samples.

This clonotype was seen only a few times. The chain couples TRBV7-2 to TRBJ2-7; 8 bases align to TRBD2. After removal of 4 bases from V and 2 bases from J, the junction contained 4 bases not matched to a gene. This CDR3 contains 14 residues. Per germline, CDR1 SGHTA and CDR2 FQGNSA. The CDR3 DNA reads as TGTGCCAGCAGCTCATCTAGCGGGCCCTACGAGCAGTACTTC. Encoded protein: CASSSSSGPYEQYF.

V and J are TRBV2 and TRBJ2-6; no reliable D call. Germline assignment: CDR1 SNHLY and CDR2 FYNNEI. V lost 6 bases and J 4 bases, leaving 10 bases between the germline ends. This CDR3 is built from 14 residues. The CDR3 protein is CASRISGGANVLTF. The CDR3 region has the DNA TGTGCCAGCAGGATAAGTGGGGGGGCCAACGTCCTGACTTTC.

The chain recombines TRBV11-2 with TRBJ2-1; 11 bases match TRBD2. CDR1 is SGHAT and CDR2 is FQNNGV in the germline V gene. Trimming removed 6 bases from V and 3 bases from J; junction bases left unmatched: 4. The CDR3 is 15 amino acids. This CDR3 is CASRPSGRIYNEQFF. CDR3 nucleotide sequence: TGTGCCAGCAGACCTAGCGGGAGGATCTACAATGAGCAGTTCTTC.

The V call is TRBV6-1, the J call TRBJ1-1, with D uncertain. V lost 0 bases, J lost 13 bases, and 0 bases lay in between. CDR3 length equals 8 residues. Germline V gene sequence: CDR1 MNHNS, CDR2 SASEGT. The CDR3 loop is CASSEAFF. In nucleotides, the CDR3 is TGTGCCAGCAGTGAAGCTTTCTTT.

V usage is TRBV4-3 and J usage is TRBJ2-7; TRBD1 is a possible D gene (7 bases). Between the trimmed V and J ends, which lost 4 bases and 5 bases, there was a span of 12 bases. Germline CDR1 and CDR2: LGHNA and YSLEER. The CDR3 spans 13 residues. The CDR3 nucleotides are TGCGCCAGCAGCCTCAGGGGGGCCGACGAGCAGTACTTC. The encoded protein is CASSLRGADEQYF.

Only a few counts were recorded for this clonotype. V and J are TRBV7-6 and TRBJ1-1, with a tentative D call TRBD1 (6 bases). Trimming stripped 6 bases from V and 2 bases from J, with 16 bases between. This CDR3 spans 15 amino acids. The germline V gene encodes CDR1 SGHVS and CDR2 FNYEAQ. The CDR3 here is CASSLGATPNTEAFF. The CDR3 region has the DNA TGTGCCAGCAGTCTGGGGGCGACACCCAACACTGAAGCTTTCTTT. Supplemented by reference TRBV7-6 and TRBJ1-1, the full variable domain reads GAGVSQSPRYKVTKRGQDVALRCDPISGHVSLYWYRQALGQGPEFLTYFNYEAQQDKSGLPNDRFSAERPEGSISTLTIQRTEQRDSAMYRCASSLGATPNTEAFFGQGTRLTVV.

The rearrangement links TRBV4-2 to TRBJ1-5; tentatively, D is TRBD1 (6 bases). In germline, CDR1 is LGHNA, CDR2 YNFKEQ. V gave up 2 bases and J gave up 7 bases, with 12 bases separating them. CDR3 length: 14 residues. The CDR3 sequence is CASSQTGRRQPQHF. The CDR3 region has the DNA TGTGCCAGCAGCCAAACAGGGAGGCGACAGCCCCAGCATTTT.

This clonotype was detected a few times. This sequence joins TRBV12-5 and TRBJ2-5; TRBD1 or TRBD2 may be the D gene (5 bases each). V lost 0 bases to trimming and J lost 5 bases, with 25 bases between them. The CDR3 has 19 residues. CDR1 and CDR2 from the germline V gene are LGHNT and FRNRAP. CDR3 in amino acids: CASGLVRDGESVFSETQYF. CDR3 nucleotide sequence: TGTGCTAGTGGTTTGGTCCGGGACGGGGAATCCGTGTTTTCGGAGACCCAGTACTTC.

The V and J genes are TRBV6-6 and TRBJ1-2; tentative D call: TRBD1 (6 bases). The germline CDR1 and CDR2 sequences are MNHNY and SVGAGI (reference sequence). V was shortened by 0 bases and J by 4 bases, with 15 bases between the two germline ends. The CDR3 loop spans 16 amino acids. CDR3 sequence: CASSYSMGGAGYGYTF. CDR3 nucleotide sequence: TGTGCCAGCAGTTACTCGATGGGGGGCGCAGGCTATGGCTACACCTTC.

This clonotype was detected only a few times. The J gene is TRBJ1-3, the V gene TRBV6-1; TRBD1 matches 8 bases. The CDR3 loop spans 16 amino acids. Trimming cost V 6 bases and J 0 bases; bases outside gene matches: 7. CDR1 is MNHNS, CDR2 SASEGT, per germline. CDR3 residues: CASRDRGRTSGNTIYF. CDR3 bases: TGTGCCAGCAGAGACAGGGGCCGTACCTCTGGAAACACCATATATTTT.

In this sample, this clonotype turned up a few times. The chain carries TRBV19 and TRBJ1-5; 7 bases agree with TRBD1. With 4 bases clipped from V and 5 bases from J, the junction kept 5 bases outside the gene matches. The CDR3 extends over 14 amino acids. Per germline, CDR1 LNHDA and CDR2 SQIVND (reference sequence). The CDR3 region is CASSKTGTDQPQHF. The CDR3 DNA sequence: TGTGCCAGTAGTAAGACAGGGACGGATCAGCCCCAGCATTTT.

The V gene is TRBV11-2, the J gene TRBJ2-7; D call uncertain. In germline, CDR1 is SGHAT, CDR2 FQNNGV. V was pared by 0 bases and J by 7 bases, with 22 bases between. The CDR3 is 17 amino acids. CDR3 coding DNA: TGTGCCAGCAGCTTAGATAAGGTGTTTTCGGTGGGATGGGAGCAGTACTTC. It is translated as CASSLDKVFSVGWEQYF.

This clonotype was seen a handful of times. The chain carries TRBV6-1 and TRBJ2-7; D unclear. Germline CDR1 reads MNHNS; CDR2 reads SASEGT. This CDR3 spans 15 amino acids. Trimming took 0 bases from V and 7 from J, leaving 16 bases between them. CDR3 nucleotides: TGTGCCAGCAGTGAAGCGCTGGGCAGCCGAGGAGAGCAGTACTTC. Translated: CASSEALGSRGEQYF.

The V call is TRBV5-1, the J call TRBJ2-1, with 8 bases matching TRBD2. The V gene end was trimmed by 4 bases and the J gene end by 7 bases; junction bases not matched to a gene: 10. Germline V gene data show CDR1 as SGHRS and CDR2 as YFSETQ. The CDR3 length is 15 residues. CDR3 residues: CASSIREGVWNEQFF. The CDR3 nucleotides are TGCGCCAGCAGCATTCGGGAGGGAGTTTGGAATGAGCAGTTCTTC.

This chain links TRBV29-1 with TRBJ1-4, with D unresolved. The CDR3 covers 13 residues. Germline V gives CDR1 SQVTM, CDR2 ANQGSEA. The germline V and J ends were trimmed by 4 bases and 0 bases, with 6 bases remaining between them. CDR3 DNA sequence: TGCAGCGTTGTGGGTGCAACTAATGAAAAACTGTTTTTT. Its translation is CSVVGATNEKLFF.

The chain is built from TRBV6-6 and TRBJ2-1; D unclear. The CDR3 length is 16 residues. The ends were cut back, 6 bases at V and 3 bases at J, with 18 bases in the middle. Germline V gives CDR1 MNHNY, CDR2 SVGAGI (reference sequence). CDR3 protein: CASSPPSTSFYNEQFF. CDR3 DNA: TGTGCCAGCAGCCCCCCGTCGACAAGCTTCTACAATGAGCAGTTCTTC.

The chain is built from TRBV5-4 and TRBJ2-5; D possibly uses TRBD1 or TRBD2 (6 bases each). The V end was cut by 4 bases, the J end by 6 bases, with 16 bases between. The germline CDR1 and CDR2 sequences are SGHNT and YYREEE (reference sequence). This CDR3 is 14 amino acids long. Written as DNA, the CDR3 is TGTGCCAGCAGCACAGACGGGGGCTCGCAGACCCAGTACTTC. It specifies CASSTDGGSQTQYF.

This clonotype was recorded a few times. The chain has TRBV7-2 and TRBJ2-7; 7 nucleotides line up with TRBD2. J lost 2 bases, V lost 2 bases, and 3 bases had no gene match. This CDR3 has 14 amino acids. Germline V gene data show CDR1 as SGHTA and CDR2 as FQGNSA. The CDR3: CASSLTRGAYEQYF. In nucleotides, the CDR3 is TGTGCCAGCAGCTTAACTCGGGGGGCCTACGAGCAGTACTTC. The full variable domain, with the rest looked up from reference TRBV7-2 and TRBJ2-7, is GAGVSQSPSNKVTEKGKDVELRCDPISGHTALYWYRQSLGQGLEFLIYFQGNSAPDKSGLPSDRFSAERTGGSVSTLTIQRTQQEDSAVYLCASSLTRGAYEQYFGPGTRLTVT.